This TCR beta chain came from a study of regulatory T cells in long-lasting Graves disease. Time point in this sample: newly diagnosed GD, antithyroid drugs for less than 3 months. PBMC RNA served as the TCR library source. Both iRepertoire HTBI primers and Arm-PCR of CDR3 regions were used to build the TCR beta libraries. TCRdb reprocessed the multiplex PCR reads via MiXCR and lists one record per CDR3 protein. This table holds about 540,000 distinct CDR3 sequences, roughly 14% found once. V gave up 6 bases and J gave up 9 bases, with 18 bases separating them. Germline CDR1 SNHLY, CDR2 FYNNEI. The length of the CDR3 is 14 residues. This clonotype occurred many times. These data were also filed under a second study, of T cells in Graves' hyperthyroidism and ophthalmopathy.

The receptor comes from a man aged 30-40 years with Graves disease. This material consisted of peripheral blood mononuclear cells (PBMCs), taken at new diagnosis, from a patient treated with antithyroid drugs. V is TRBV2 and J is TRBJ1-5, with D possibly TRBD1 on 5 matching bases. The CDR3 protein is CASRGSAFQGPQHF. The DNA for the CDR3 is TGTGCCAGCAGAGGTTCGGCCTTTCAGGGGCCCCAGCATTTT.